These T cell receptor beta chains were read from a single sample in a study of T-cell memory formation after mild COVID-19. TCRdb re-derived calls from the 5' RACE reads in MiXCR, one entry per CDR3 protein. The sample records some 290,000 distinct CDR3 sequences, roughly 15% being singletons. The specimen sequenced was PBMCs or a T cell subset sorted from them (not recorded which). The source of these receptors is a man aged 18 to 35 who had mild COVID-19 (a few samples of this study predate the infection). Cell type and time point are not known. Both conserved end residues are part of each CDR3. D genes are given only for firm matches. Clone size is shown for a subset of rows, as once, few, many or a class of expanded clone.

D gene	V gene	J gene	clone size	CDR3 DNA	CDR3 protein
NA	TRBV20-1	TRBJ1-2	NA	TGCAGTGCTAGTAGGGGGACGGACTATGGCTACACCTTC	CSASRGTDYGYTF
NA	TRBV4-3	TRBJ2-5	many	TGCGCCAGCAGCCAAGTGGGGCAGAACCAAGAGACCCAGTACTTC	CASSQVGQNQETQYF
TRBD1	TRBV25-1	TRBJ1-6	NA	TGTGCCAGCAGTGTTAACGGGATCAGGGACAGGGGTTCACCCCTCCACTTT	CASSVNGIRDRGSPLHF
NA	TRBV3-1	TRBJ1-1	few	TGTGCCAGCAGCATGGGGTACACTGAAGCTTTCTTT	CASSMGYTEAFF
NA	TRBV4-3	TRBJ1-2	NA	TGCGCCAGCAGCCAAGATAGGGGGGGCGAGAGCTATGGCTACACCTTC	CASSQDRGGESYGYTF
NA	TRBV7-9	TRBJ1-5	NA	TGTGCCAGCAGCACGGAGACAGCCATGGGCAATCAGCCCCAGCATTTT	CASSTETAMGNQPQHF
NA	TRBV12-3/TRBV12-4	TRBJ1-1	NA	TGTGCCAGCAGTTTACAGTCCGGGCTTCGGACTGAAGCTTTCTTT	CASSLQSGLRTEAFF
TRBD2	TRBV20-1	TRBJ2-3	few	TGCAGTGCTAGGCATTGGACTAGCGGGGGCCCTGCGCAGTATTTT	CSARHWTSGGPAQYF
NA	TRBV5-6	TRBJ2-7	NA	TGTGCCAGCAGCTTGGTTGGGGCAGAAACCTACGAGCAGTACTTC	CASSLVGAETYEQYF
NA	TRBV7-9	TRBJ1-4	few	TGTGCCAGCAGCTTAGCTGGGGATGAAAAACTGTTTTTT	CASSLAGDEKLFF
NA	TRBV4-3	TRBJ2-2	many	TGCGCCAGCAGCCAGGTGTCCACGAACACCGGGGAGCTGTTTTTT	CASSQVSTNTGELFF
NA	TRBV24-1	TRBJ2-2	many	TGTGCCACCAGTGATCCCGGGTCCCGGAGGGAGCTGTTTTTT	CATSDPGSRRELFF
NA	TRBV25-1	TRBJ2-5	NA	TGTGCCAGCAGTGGAAAAGAGGGTTCGGATACGTACCAAGAGACCCAGTACTTC	CASSGKEGSDTYQETQYF
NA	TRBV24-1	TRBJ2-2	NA	TGTGCCACCAGTGGCGGGGCGGCCGGGGAGCTGTTTTTT	CATSGGAAGELFF
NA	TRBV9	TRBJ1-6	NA	TGTGCCAGCAGCGTAGAGGGGACACGGGGTTCACCCCTCCACTTT	CASSVEGTRGSPLHF
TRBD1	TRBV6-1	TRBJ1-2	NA	TGTGCCAGCAGCCAAAACCCCGGGACAGGGGTCCTTTTTTATGGCTACACCTTC	CASSQNPGTGVLFYGYTF